This paragraph reports one T cell receptor (beta chain). Antigen: not known. The treatment is: around 19 received Ad26.COV2.S at low or high dose, single or two shots; about 5 received placebo; per-sample allocation not given. Specimens were obtained on day 63 following the first vaccine or placebo injection. A Boston adult aged 18-55 years was the donor. Measured with immunoSEQ multiplex PCR; TCRdb has only the in-frame clones, and not every one. This sample has about 400,000 clones, with about nine tenths found just once. The sample comes from a study of Ad26.COV2.S vaccination and SARS-CoV-2 variants. V lost 6 bases to trimming and J lost 1 base, with 15 bases between them. Germline V gives CDR1 SNHLY, CDR2 FYNNEI. The CDR3 is made up of 15 amino acids. Notes on the study in general: Breadth measured for non-spike TCRs was similar across vaccine and placebo recipients.

The sample here was peripheral blood, taken in a trial of Ad26.COV2.S vaccine versus placebo. The receptor's source is a person between 18 and 65 years old who received the Ad26.COV2.S COVID-19 vaccine or a placebo. The chain is built from TRBV2 and TRBJ2-5; a possible D gene is TRBD1 (6 bases). CDR3 DNA: TGTGCCAGCAGGGCACAGGGAAGGATCCAAGAGACCCAGTACTTC. Protein product: CASRAQGRIQETQYF.